This T cell receptor beta chain was identified in a study of blood T cells in healthy people across ages. Ten or more counts support this clonotype. What it recognizes is unknown. Study-wide points: The donors' CMV status was not determined, possibly confounding changes in expanded clonotypes.

A second PCR, run for roughly 6 to 11 cycles, used a sample-barcoded 5' primer plus a J-beta primer mix. TCRdb called the 5' RACE reads again in MiXCR, with one record for every CDR3 protein. The sample lists 800,000 to 950,000 distinct CDR3 sequences, under 40% occurring once. Samples each had at least 5 micrograms of total RNA extracted. This TCR derives from a man between 18 and 29 years old in good health. Sample: blood.

The CDR3 nucleotides are TGCGCCAGCAGCCAGCATCTAGCGGCGAGGTACAATGAGCAGTTCTTC. Its protein is CASSQHLAARYNEQFF. V gene TRBV5-1 combines with J gene TRBJ2-1; 7 bases agree with TRBD2. Germline CDR1 is SGHRS and CDR2 is YFSETQ. V dropped 4 bases and J dropped 4; count of bases not matched to a gene: 11. This CDR3 has 16 residues.